Listed here are 29 T cell receptor beta chains from one sample, sequenced in a study of radiotherapy plus CTLA-4 blockade in lung cancer. Assay: immunoSEQ multiplex PCR; the TCRdb copy retains only in-frame clones and omits some. The sample gives tens of thousands of clones, over 70% of which show up once; 3.5% to 4% is in the top ten. The material was peripheral blood, obtained from a patient treated with radiotherapy plus ipilimumab. Receptors were obtained from a human donor with non-small cell lung cancer who had a partial response to radiotherapy plus ipilimumab.

V and J are TRBV5-1 and TRBJ2-1; no clear D gene. Trimming shortened V by 0 bases and J by 0 bases, and 10 bases separated the two germline ends. The CDR3 has 16 residues. Germline loops: CDR1 SGHRS, CDR2 YFSETQ. This CDR3 is CASSLVGQSSYNEQFF. The CDR3 DNA follows: TGCGCCAGCAGCTTGGTGGGCCAGAGCTCCTACAATGAGCAGTTCTTC.

The rearrangement joins TRBV6-5 to TRBJ1-1; 9 bases are a match to TRBD1. V trimming: 4 bases; J trimming: 4 bases; junction bases outside the gene matches: 4. This CDR3 contains 14 residues. The germline V gene encodes CDR1 MNHEY and CDR2 SVGAGI. CDR3 sequence (DNA): TGTGCCAGCAGTTCCGGACAGGGGTCCACTGAAGCTTTCTTT. Translating gives CASSSGQGSTEAFF.

The chain combines TRBV12-5 with TRBJ2-2; 9 nucleotides align to TRBD1. This CDR3 contains 15 residues. Trimming at V came to 7 bases and at J to 5 bases, leaving 8 bases not matched to a gene. Germline V gives CDR1 LGHNT, CDR2 FRNRAP. CDR3 in DNA: TGTGCTAGTGCCCCGGGACAGGGAAGAACCGGGGAGCTGTTTTTT. Amino acid sequence: CASAPGQGRTGELFF.

On this clone: Other DNA sequences in the same sample also yield this CDR3. J is TRBJ2-3 and V is TRBV5-1; TRBD2 might be the D (7 bases). V shed 4 bases and J shed 5 bases, with 17 bases lying between them. Germline V gives CDR1 SGHRS, CDR2 YFSETQ. This CDR3 contains 15 residues. Here the CDR3 DNA reads TGCGCCAGCAGCCCGCGGGCGGGGGCCGGAGATACGCAGTATTTT. Amino acids: CASSPRAGAGDTQYF.

The chain carries TRBV23-1 and TRBJ1-2; no definite D call. Being an ORF, TRBV23-1 has a function that is uncertain. This CDR3 contains 16 residues. V was cut by 0 bases and J by 3 bases, with 14 bases left in between. The CDR3 sequence is CASSQSSERVDYGYTF. The DNA of the CDR3 is TGCGCCAGCAGTCAATCGTCAGAGCGGGTGGACTATGGCTACACCTTC.

The chain combines TRBV7-8 with TRBJ2-1, with a tentative D call TRBD2 (5 bases). The CDR3 has 13 residues. The V gene lost 2 bases and the J gene lost 9 bases, with 11 bases spanning the gap. Germline-derived CDR1 and CDR2 are SGHVS and FQNEAQ. CDR3: CASSLRTGIEQFF. DNA for the CDR3: TGTGCCAGCAGCTTACGGACCGGGATTGAGCAGTTCTTC.

This rearrangement joins TRBV9 to TRBJ1-5, with D perhaps TRBD1 (5 bases). V shed 3 bases and J shed 0 bases, with 10 bases lying between them. This CDR3 region has 15 residues. In germline, CDR1 is SGDLS, CDR2 YYNGEE. CDR3 DNA sequence: TGTGCCAGCAGCGAAGGGGCCGTTAGCAATCAGCCCCAGCATTTT. It yields the protein CASSEGAVSNQPQHF.

This clone was detected only once. The chain combines TRBV9 with TRBJ2-5, with a possible D match to TRBD2 (6 bases). The ends were cut back, 0 bases at V and 2 bases at J, with 14 bases in the middle. This CDR3 has 16 residues. From germline, CDR1 is SGDLS and CDR2 YYNGEE. The CDR3 nucleotides are TGTGCCAGCAGCGTAGGAGTGGGACTCGATCAAGAGACCCAGTACTTC. Encoded protein: CASSVGVGLDQETQYF.

V and J are TRBV6-1 and TRBJ1-6; D ambiguous. With 6 bases removed from V and 0 bases from J, the gap between germline ends came to 9 bases. Per germline, CDR1 MNHNS and CDR2 SASEGT. The CDR3 is made up of 15 amino acids. In DNA form, the CDR3 reads TGTGCCAGCAGGCCCCGGAGCTCCTATAATTCACCCCTCCACTTT. Translated: CASRPRSSYNSPLHF.

The chain recombines TRBV6-5 with TRBJ2-7; 9 bases are shared with TRBD1. V was pared by 6 bases and J by 4 bases, with 7 bases of the junction left unmatched. Germline loops: CDR1 MNHEY, CDR2 SVGAGI. The length of the CDR3 is 14 residues. CDR3 amino acids: CASRVGQGRYEQYF. CDR3 bases: TGTGCCAGCAGGGTCGGACAGGGGAGGTACGAGCAGTACTTC.

This clone was seen only a few times. The V gene is TRBV4-3, the J gene TRBJ2-7, with 12 bases lining up with TRBD1. Germline V gene lookup returns CDR1 LGHNA and CDR2 YSLEER. With 0 bases clipped from V and 6 bases from J, the junction kept 6 bases outside the gene matches. CDR3 length: 16 residues. The CDR3 protein is CASSQDLGTGGVEQYF. The CDR3 nucleotides read TGCGCCAGCAGCCAAGATCTCGGGACAGGGGGCGTCGAGCAGTACTTC.

The gene calls are TRBV7-6 and TRBJ2-7, with a tentative D call TRBD2 (6 bases). Trimming took off 2 bases at V and 0 bases at J, with 20 bases between the two ends. The CDR3 covers 18 residues. Germline V gene sequence: CDR1 SGHVS, CDR2 FNYEAQ. The CDR3 loop is CASSLKSRRSTSSYEQYF. As DNA, the CDR3 is TGTGCCAGCAGCTTAAAGTCACGTAGATCGACTAGCTCCTACGAGCAGTACTTC.

The chain is built from TRBV9 and TRBJ1-1; 9 bases line up with TRBD1. This CDR3 has 18 residues. Germline loops: CDR1 SGDLS, CDR2 YYNGEE. V lost 0 bases and J lost 1; bases outside the gene matches: 10. The CDR3 region is CASSVGRTGVVPNTEAFF. CDR3 nucleotide sequence: TGTGCCAGCAGCGTAGGTAGGACAGGGGTCGTCCCGAACACTGAAGCTTTCTTT.

The chain is built from TRBV4-1 and TRBJ2-3; D remains unclear. Per germline, CDR1 MGHRA and CDR2 YSYEKL. The V gene lost 2 bases and the J gene lost 2 bases, with 8 bases spanning the gap. The CDR3 spans 14 residues. CDR3 DNA: TGCGCCAGCAGCCAAACAGCAATCACAGATACGCAGTATTTT. Translating gives CASSQTAITDTQYF.

This clone was detected only a few times. This chain connects TRBV7-9 to TRBJ1-2, with a tentative D call TRBD1 (5 bases). Germline assignment: CDR1 SEHNR and CDR2 FQNEAQ (reference sequence). Between the trimmed V and J ends, which lost 1 base and 3 bases, there was a span of 9 bases. There are 14 residues in the CDR3. CDR3 in amino acids: CASSLVAGYYGYTF. The DNA for the CDR3 is TGTGCCAGCAGCTTAGTGGCAGGGTACTATGGCTACACCTTC. The variable domain in full, completed from reference TRBV7-9 and TRBJ1-2, reads DTGVSQNPRHKITKRGQNVTFRCDPISEHNRLYWYRQTLGQGPEFLTYFQNEAQLEKSRLLSDRFSAERPKGSFSTLEIQRTEQGDSAMYLCASSLVAGYYGYTFGSGTRLTVV.

V and J are TRBV5-6 and TRBJ2-3; D possibly corresponds to TRBD2 (6 bases). The V and J ends lost 0 bases and 4 bases respectively, with 18 bases between them. The germline V gene has CDR1 SGHDT and CDR2 YYEEEE. This CDR3 spans 17 amino acids. DNA of the CDR3: TGTGCCAGCAGCTTGGCTCTGTGGAGGGATTTGGCAGATACGCAGTATTTT. Its protein product is CASSLALWRDLADTQYF.

This clone appeared a single time. The V gene is TRBV5-1, the J gene TRBJ1-1; weak D call: TRBD1 (6 bases). The length of the CDR3 is 15 residues. The V and J ends lost 0 bases and 4 bases respectively, with 13 bases between them. Germline V gives CDR1 SGHRS, CDR2 YFSETQ. The DNA of the CDR3 is TGCGCCAGCAGCTTGGATTCGAAGGGGGTCACTGAAGCTTTCTTT. The encoded protein is CASSLDSKGVTEAFF.

The chain employs TRBV9 and TRBJ1-2; 8 bases are shared with TRBD1. V lost 3 bases to trimming and J lost 3 bases; unmatched junction nucleotides: 7. Germline CDR1 is SGDLS and CDR2 is YYNGEE. This CDR3 contains 15 residues. The CDR3 reads CASSATGGPHYGYTF. The CDR3 DNA reads as TGTGCCAGCAGCGCCACAGGGGGTCCTCACTATGGCTACACCTTC. Looking up the rest from reference TRBV9 and TRBJ1-2 gives the full variable domain: DSGVTQTPKHLITATGQRVTLRCSPRSGDLSVYWYQQSLDQGLQFLIQYYNGEERAKGNILERFSAQQFPDLHSELNLSSLELGDSALYFCASSATGGPHYGYTFGSGTRLTVV.

V usage is TRBV6-1 and J usage is TRBJ2-7; a possible D gene is TRBD1 (7 bases). Trimming removed 1 base from V and 3 bases from J, with 10 bases in between. This CDR3 has 14 residues. The V gene's germline CDR1 is MNHNS and CDR2 SASEGT. CDR3 nucleotide sequence: TGTGCCAGCAGTGAAGGCGGGACAGACTACGAGCAGTACTTC. It encodes CASSEGGTDYEQYF.

This sequence joins TRBV13 and TRBJ1-3; a weak D match, TRBD1 (5 bases). CDR3 length equals 14 residues. The V end was cut by 2 bases, the J end by 4 bases, with 9 bases between. Germline lookup yields CDR1 PRHDT and CDR2 FYEKMQ (reference sequence). CDR3 DNA sequence: TGTGCCAGCAGCTTACCGGGGGAAGGAAACACCATATATTTT. Its translation: CASSLPGEGNTIYF.

The chain carries TRBV6-1 and TRBJ2-2, with a possible D match to TRBD1 (6 bases). Per germline, CDR1 MNHNS and CDR2 SASEGT. Trimming removed 7 bases from V and 4 bases from J, with 16 bases in between. This CDR3 has 15 residues. The CDR3 loop reads CASKRPGVGTGELFF. As DNA, the CDR3 is TGTGCCAGCAAAAGACCAGGGGTGGGCACCGGGGAGCTGTTTTTT.

The chain links TRBV18 to TRBJ2-7, with TRBD2 as a possible D gene (5 bases). The germline V gene has CDR1 KGHSH and CDR2 LQKENI. The V gene lost 1 base and the J gene lost 4 bases, with 11 bases spanning the gap. The CDR3 consists of 14 residues. The DNA of the CDR3 is TGTGCCAGCTCACCACGGTCTGGCGGGTACGAGCAGTACTTC. Translated, it gives CASSPRSGGYEQYF.

The rearrangement joins TRBV9 to TRBJ2-2; D is ambiguous. This CDR3 is 14 amino acids long. The germline gives CDR1 SGDLS, CDR2 YYNGEE. Deletions cut 4 bases from V and 3 bases from J, with 10 bases between. DNA for the CDR3: TGTGCCAGCAGCATTCGACAAGACACCGGGGAGCTGTTTTTT. Protein sequence: CASSIRQDTGELFF.

The rearrangement joins TRBV7-3 to TRBJ2-2, with D hard to call. The CDR3 loop spans 12 amino acids. Trimming took 5 bases from V and 4 from J, leaving 5 bases between them. Germline V gene lookup returns CDR1 SGHTA and CDR2 FQGTGA. CDR3 loop: CASSPGTGELFF. As DNA, the CDR3 is TGTGCCAGCAGCCCCGGCACCGGGGAGCTGTTTTTT.

The chain combines TRBV29-1 with TRBJ2-7, with TRBD1 identical over 11 bases. The germline gives CDR1 SQVTM, CDR2 ANQGSEA. This CDR3 comprises 14 residues. Unmatched junction bases numbered 7, after V lost 6 bases and J lost 3 bases. The CDR3: CSVADRGRDYEQYF. DNA for the CDR3: TGCAGCGTGGCGGACAGGGGGCGCGACTACGAGCAGTACTTC.

This clone counts as medium-sized (0.01 to 0.1%). The V gene is TRBV30, the J gene TRBJ1-4, with D possibly matching TRBD1 (5 bases). Germline V gene lookup returns CDR1 GTSNPN and CDR2 SVGIG (reference sequence). V lost 6 bases, J lost 7 bases, and 18 bases lay in between. This CDR3 has 14 amino acids. The CDR3 nucleotides read TGTGCCTGCCTACAGACAGAGATAGGTGAAAAACTGTTTTTT. Amino acid sequence: CACLQTEIGEKLFF. The full variable domain, with the rest looked up from reference TRBV30 and TRBJ1-4, is SQTIHQWPATLVQPVGSPLSLECTVEGTSNPNLYWYRQAAGRGLQLLFYSVGIGQISSEVPQNLSASRPQDRQFILSSKKLLLSDSGFYLCACLQTEIGEKLFFGSGTQLSVL.

This clone was detected a few times. The V and J genes are TRBV4-3 and TRBJ2-7, with D uncertain. Germline V gives CDR1 LGHNA, CDR2 YSLEER. V lost 0 bases to trimming and J lost 6 bases, with 6 bases between them. CDR3 length: 12 residues. In nucleotides, the CDR3 is TGCGCCAGCAGCCAAGATCGAGCCGAGCAGTACTTC. Its protein is CASSQDRAEQYF.

The rearrangement uses TRBV14 and TRBJ2-3; perhaps TRBD1 as D (7 bases). V lost 5 bases and J 0 bases, leaving 18 bases between the germline ends. The CDR3 has 17 residues. Germline V gene lookup returns CDR1 SGHDN and CDR2 FVKESK. CDR3 sequence: CASSDRVTGLSTDTQYF. The CDR3 DNA sequence: TGTGCCAGCAGCGACAGGGTAACTGGACTAAGCACAGATACGCAGTATTTT.

This sequence joins TRBV18 and TRBJ2-7; D gene uncertain. The V gene's germline CDR1 is KGHSH and CDR2 LQKENI. V was pared by 0 bases and J by 6 bases, with 9 bases between. The CDR3 covers 13 residues. The CDR3: CASSPPSRGEQYF. The CDR3, as DNA: TGTGCCAGCTCACCACCGTCTAGAGGCGAGCAGTACTTC.